The rows below give T cell receptor beta chains drawn from one sample of a study of CD8+ T cells in alopecia areata. Some clones are missing from TCRdb's copy, which holds only in-frame ones; the method was immunoSEQ multiplex PCR. The table has roughly 150,000 clones, less than 65% seen once. The sequenced sample was CD8+ T cells sorted from blood. The receptor source for this set is a human donor in good health. Both conserved end residues are part of each CDR3. A D gene is named only where the DNA matches it firmly. Clone size, where shown, is once, few, many, or a class for clones that have expanded.

size	D	J	V	DNA	CDR3
few	.	TRBJ2-1	TRBV7-9	TGTGCCAGCACCTCGGGGTCCTCCTACAATGAGCAGTTCTTC	CASTSGSSYNEQFF
.	.	TRBJ2-7	TRBV29-1	TGCAGCGTACAGGTGGACGAGCAGTACTTC	CSVQVDEQYF
.	.	TRBJ2-5	TRBV28	TGTGCCAGCAGTTTTCCGCCCAGTGGCCGCGAGACCCAGTACTTC	CASSFPPSGRETQYF
.	.	TRBJ1-1	TRBV6-1	TGTGCCAGCAGTGTCACTTTGAACACTGAAGCTTTCTTT	CASSVTLNTEAFF
.	TRBD1	TRBJ1-2	TRBV7-2	TGTGCCAGCAGCTATCAGGGGGTCCACACCTTC	CASSYQGVHTF
.	.	TRBJ1-4	TRBV4-1	TGCGCCAGCAGCCAGGGTATATTCCAGGGAGATGAAAAACTGTTTTTT	CASSQGIFQGDEKLFF
.	.	TRBJ2-7	TRBV6-5	TGTGCCAGCAAAAGGGTTGTTGCTTCCTACGAGCAGTACTTC	CASKRVVASYEQYF
.	TRBD2	TRBJ2-1	TRBV6-4	TGTGCCAGCAGTGTTGCGGGAGTAGGGGAGCAGTTCTTC	CASSVAGVGEQFF
.	TRBD2	TRBJ2-3	TRBV27	TGTGCCAGCAGTTTAAATGGGGGGGGCACAGATACGCAGTATTTT	CASSLNGGGTDTQYF
.	.	TRBJ2-2	TRBV13	TGTGCCAGCAGCTTAGATCCTGGGCCGAGGCCGACGAACACCGGGGAGCTGTTTTTT	CASSLDPGPRPTNTGELFF
.	TRBD2	TRBJ2-4	TRBV5-1	TGCGCCAGCAGCTTAACAGGACTAGCTGGTGACATTCAGTACTTC	CASSLTGLAGDIQYF
.	TRBD2	TRBJ2-5	TRBV29-1	TGCAGCGTTGACCCTAGCGGGAGCGTGACCCAGTACTTC	CSVDPSGSVTQYF
.	TRBD2	TRBJ2-1	TRBV7-9	TGTGCCAGCAGCGTCGGGACTAATAACTACAATGAGCAGTTCTTC	CASSVGTNNYNEQFF
.	TRBD1	TRBJ1-2	TRBV25-1	TGTGCCAGCAGTGTCACAGGGGCTGGTGGCTACACCTTC	CASSVTGAGGYTF